This T cell receptor beta chain derives from a study of shared clonotypes between healthy human individuals. Positively selected for CCR7, the CD45RO-negative cells used as naive CD8 cells excluded terminally differentiated effector memory CD45RA+ cells. Findings and limits, study-wide: Limitation of the genetic and exposure-history diversity represented came from the few donors.

A note on this clone: Its antigen is currently unknown.

V lost 4 bases and J lost 2, with 15 bases in between. The CDR3 runs to 15 residues. CDR1 is MNHNS, CDR2 SASEGT, per germline. Sequencing used immunoSEQ multiplex PCR; TCRdb keeps in-frame clones, though not all of them. The table shows about 2 million clones, with approximately 94% occurring only once. The receptor's source is a man younger than 35 in good health. Sequenced: naive CD8+ T cells sorted from blood. This sequence joins TRBV6-1 and TRBJ2-7; perhaps TRBD1 as D (6 bases). The CDR3: CASSVRTDSPYEQYF. The CDR3 DNA is TGTGCCAGCAGTGTGAGGACAGATTCTCCCTACGAGCAGTACTTC.